The rows below give T cell receptor beta chains drawn from one sample of a study of T cell repertoires in ileal Crohn's disease. Method: immunoSEQ multiplex PCR; TCRdb's copy keeps in-frame clones and lacks some. The profile shows tens of thousands of clones, just under 80% of them singletons. The source material was ileal tissue. The receptors come from an adult with Crohn's disease. CDR3s include the opening cysteine and the closing phenylalanine or tryptophan. D genes are given only for firm matches. Some rows mark clone size as missing; the rest say once, few, many or name a class of expanded clone.

j_call cdr3_length clone_size v_call d_call cdr3_aa cdr3_nt
TRBJ2-5 12 NA TRBV6-1 NA CASANFQETQYF TGTGCCAGCGCGAACTTTCAAGAGACCCAGTACTTC
TRBJ2-3 14 NA TRBV7-2 NA CASSRRTGTDTQYF TGTGCCAGCAGCCGTAGAACAGGAACAGATACGCAGTATTTT
TRBJ2-7 15 few TRBV4-1 TRBD2 CASSQSLADTYEQYF TGCGCCAGCAGCCAGAGTCTAGCGGACACCTACGAGCAGTACTTC
TRBJ1-1 16 few TRBV5-5 NA CASSDGQTLGNTEAFF TGTGCCAGCAGCGATGGACAGACGTTGGGGAACACTGAAGCTTTCTTT
TRBJ1-1 14 NA TRBV4-1 NA CASMRGLMGTEAFF TGCGCCAGCATGAGGGGGTTAATGGGGACTGAAGCTTTCTTT
TRBJ2-4 17 NA TRBV7-9 TRBD2 CASSLGTSGRSKNIQYF TGTGCCAGCAGCTTGGGCACTAGCGGGAGGTCCAAAAACATTCAGTACTTC
TRBJ2-2 14 few TRBV15 NA CATSRTRGGGELFF TGTGCCACCAGCAGAACGAGGGGAGGCGGGGAGCTGTTTTTT
TRBJ2-5 16 NA TRBV4-1 TRBD2 CASSQGAGGWGETQYF TGCGCCAGCAGCCAAGGAGCGGGGGGGTGGGGAGAGACCCAGTACTTC
TRBJ2-4 15 NA TRBV9 TRBD1 CASSQTTGIKNIQYF TGTGCCAGCAGCCAAACGACAGGGATCAAAAACATTCAGTACTTC
TRBJ2-2 17 NA TRBV7-3 NA CASSLGRGRLNTGELFF TGTGCCAGCAGCTTAGGGCGGGGCCGATTGAACACCGGGGAGCTGTTTTTT
TRBJ2-3 16 NA TRBV12-5 TRBD2 CASGSSGRGGPDTQYF TGTGCTAGTGGTTCCTCCGGGCGGGGGGGCCCCGATACGCAGTATTTT
TRBJ1-2 14 NA TRBV5-1 TRBD1 CASSLGQGDYGYTF TGCGCCAGCAGCTTGGGACAGGGGGACTATGGCTACACCTTC
TRBJ1-5 14 few TRBV6-1 NA CAAGSQDSNQPQHF TGTGCCGCCGGCTCGCAGGATAGCAATCAGCCCCAGCATTTT
TRBJ1-6 13 NA TRBV30 NA CAWTVIGDSPLHF TGTGCCTGGACAGTTATAGGAGATTCACCCCTCCACTTT
TRBJ1-1 15 NA TRBV11-2 NA CASSTNRAMNTEAFF TGTGCCAGCAGTACTAACAGGGCTATGAACACTGAAGCTTTCTTT
TRBJ2-1 15 NA TRBV5-1 TRBD2 CASSPGTSGIVEQFF TGCGCCAGCAGCCCTGGGACTAGCGGGATCGTAGAGCAGTTCTTC
TRBJ2-3 14 NA TRBV4-1 NA CASSQDGGTDTQYF TGCGCCAGCAGCCAAGACGGGGGCACAGATACGCAGTATTTT
TRBJ2-5 16 NA TRBV5-1 NA CASSLVRASPQETQYF TGCGCCAGCAGCTTGGTACGCGCGTCCCCCCAAGAGACCCAGTACTTC
TRBJ2-7 13 once TRBV6-1 NA CASRVLLGDEQYF TGTGCCAGCAGGGTACTCCTAGGGGACGAGCAGTACTTC
TRBJ2-7 14 NA TRBV27 TRBD1 CASSLSPGTAGQYF TGTGCCAGCAGTTTATCCCCCGGGACAGCCGGGCAGTACTTC
TRBJ2-7 15 NA TRBV7-3 TRBD1 CASSSSGTANYEQYF TGTGCCAGCAGCTCTTCCGGGACAGCAAACTACGAGCAGTACTTC
TRBJ2-7 14 NA TRBV7-2 TRBD2 CASSPSGSRSEQYF TGTGCCAGCAGCCCTAGCGGGAGCAGGTCCGAGCAGTACTTC
TRBJ2-7 15 NA TRBV7-6 TRBD2 CASSSGLAGGSEQYF TGTGCCAGCAGCTCGGGACTAGCGGGAGGTTCCGAGCAGTACTTC
TRBJ2-1 14 NA TRBV11-2 TRBD2 CASSPGLAVGEQFF TGTGCCAGCAGCCCGGGACTAGCGGTCGGGGAGCAGTTCTTC
TRBJ2-3 13 NA TRBV30 NA CAWSAGGTDTQYF TGTGCCTGGAGTGCGGGGGGCACAGATACGCAGTATTTT
TRBJ2-3 13 NA TRBV4-2 NA CASSQDRYHTQYF TGTGCCAGCAGCCAAGATCGCTACCATACGCAGTATTTT
TRBJ2-7 19 NA TRBV27 TRBD1 CARSSLYTWDRPHHYEQYF TGTGCCAGAAGCAGTTTGTACACTTGGGACAGGCCCCATCACTACGAGCAGTACTTC
TRBJ1-2 15 NA TRBV6-4 NA CASSDTLQGMGGYTF TGTGCCAGCAGTGACACCTTACAGGGAATGGGTGGCTACACCTTC
TRBJ2-2 15 NA TRBV9 TRBD1 CASSAGTGGAGELFF TGTGCCAGCAGCGCGGGGACAGGGGGTGCCGGGGAGCTGTTTTTT
TRBJ1-4 15 few TRBV7-9 TRBD1 CASSPTGTGDEKLFF TGTGCCAGCAGCCCGACCGGGACAGGGGATGAAAAACTGTTTTTT
TRBJ2-3 13 NA TRBV5-1 TRBD1 CASGGQGTDTQYF TGCGCCAGCGGCGGACAGGGGACAGATACGCAGTATTTT
TRBJ1-1 13 NA TRBV10-3 NA CAITDGGRTEAFF TGTGCCATCACCGACGGGGGGAGGACTGAAGCTTTCTTT
TRBJ2-1 15 NA TRBV4-2 TRBD2 CASSQTSGNYNEQFF TGTGCCAGCAGCCAGACTAGCGGGAACTACAATGAGCAGTTCTTC
TRBJ2-7 15 once TRBV5-1 TRBD1 CASSLDGTGNYGQYF TGCGCCAGCAGCTTGGACGGGACAGGGAACTACGGGCAGTACTTC
TRBJ2-1 19 NA TRBV2 TRBD2 CASSVGMTSGGGSYNEQFF TGTGCCAGCAGTGTCGGTATGACTAGCGGGGGGGGCTCCTACAATGAGCAGTTCTTC
TRBJ1-6 14 few TRBV6-5 TRBD1 CASRDDRGHSPLHF TGTGCCAGCAGGGACGACAGGGGACATTCACCCCTCCACTTT
TRBJ1-1 14 NA TRBV2 NA CASSAGNLNTEAFF TGTGCCAGCAGCGCCGGGAACTTGAACACTGAAGCTTTCTTT
TRBJ2-1 15 NA TRBV5-1 TRBD2 CASSLVPSGPGEQFF TGCGCCAGCAGCTTGGTGCCTAGCGGCCCCGGCGAGCAGTTCTTC
TRBJ1-1 15 NA TRBV4-3 NA CASSQQDRTNTEAFF TGCGCCAGCAGCCAACAGGACAGAACGAACACTGAAGCTTTCTTT
TRBJ2-7 15 NA TRBV6-5 NA CASSNSRDVVYEQYF TGTGCCAGCAGTAACTCGCGGGACGTCGTCTACGAGCAGTACTTC
TRBJ2-2 15 NA TRBV6-1 NA CASSGKTVNTGELFF TGTGCCAGCAGTGGAAAAACAGTAAACACCGGGGAGCTGTTTTTT
TRBJ2-7 14 NA TRBV27 NA CASSSPRVAYEQYF TGTGCCAGCAGTTCCCCCCGGGTGGCCTACGAGCAGTACTTC